This passage covers 21 T cell receptor beta chains from one sample sequenced in a study of control samples from healthy donors and cancer patients. The protocol was immunoSEQ multiplex PCR, while the TCRdb copy is restricted to in-frame clones and leaves out a portion. Here the sample spans about 160,000 clones, roughly 94% being singletons. Sequencing used PBMCs. These receptors all come from a man aged 55 to 70 with colorectal cancer.

The gene calls are TRBV5-1 and TRBJ1-3; the D is unclear. CDR1 and CDR2 (germline): SGHRS, YFSETQ. The CDR3 extends over 15 amino acids. The V and J ends lost 3 bases and 0 bases respectively, with 10 bases between them. The CDR3, as DNA: TGCGCCAGCAGCTCATACAGCTTCTCTGGAAACACCATATATTTT. Translated: CASSSYSFSGNTIYF.

The chain is built from TRBV5-1 and TRBJ2-5, with 13 bases aligning to TRBD2. The CDR3 has 16 residues. From germline, CDR1 is SGHRS and CDR2 YFSETQ. V lost 4 bases and J lost 0; bases outside the gene matches: 3. For the CDR3, the DNA is TGCGCCAGCAGCCCAGGACTAGCGGGGGACCAAGAGACCCAGTACTTC. Its translation is CASSPGLAGDQETQYF.

The CDR3 DNA is TGTGCCACCAGTGGCGTGCCCTACCCCTATGGCTACACCTTC. Translated: CATSGVPYPYGYTF. The rearrangement uses TRBV24-1 and TRBJ1-2; the D is unclear. This CDR3 comprises 14 residues. With 5 bases removed from V and 4 bases from J, the gap between germline ends came to 13 bases. Per the germline V gene, CDR1 is KGHDR and CDR2 is SFDVKD.

The chain employs TRBV19 and TRBJ2-5; D remains unclear. CDR3 length: 14 amino acids. Looked up from germline, CDR1 is LNHDA and CDR2 is SQIVND (reference sequence). V shed 5 bases and J shed 1 base, with 11 bases lying between them. In DNA, the CDR3 is TGTGCCAGTAGTCCTCGACTTCTCCAAGAGACCCAGTACTTC. It encodes CASSPRLLQETQYF.

J is TRBJ2-3 and V is TRBV7-2; 9 bases are shared with TRBD1. Germline CDR1 is SGHTA and CDR2 is FQGNSA. This CDR3 is built from 15 residues. V shed 4 bases and J 2 bases; nucleotides not matched to a gene: 4. DNA of the CDR3: TGTGCCAGCAGCTCGACAGGGGGTTACACAGATACGCAGTATTTT. Amino acid sequence: CASSSTGGYTDTQYF.

The CDR3 DNA sequence: TGCAGCGGCGGAGACAGGGGGGGAGTAGCTTTCTTT. Its translation: CSGGDRGGVAFF. The chain joins TRBV29-1 to TRBJ1-1; TRBD1 agrees at 9 bases. V was pared by 7 bases and J by 10 bases, with 10 bases of the junction left unmatched. From germline, CDR1 is SQVTM and CDR2 ANQGSEA. The CDR3 loop spans 12 amino acids.

The J gene is TRBJ2-3, the V gene TRBV18, with 11 bases matching TRBD2. Per the germline V gene, CDR1 is KGHSH and CDR2 is LQKENI. This CDR3 has 16 amino acids. V trimming: 3 bases; J trimming: 1 base; junction bases outside the gene matches: 3. CDR3 amino acids: CASSPLLAGGTDTQYF. The CDR3 region has the DNA TGTGCCAGCTCACCGCTACTAGCGGGGGGCACAGATACGCAGTATTTT. The variable domain in full, completed from reference TRBV18 and TRBJ2-3, reads NAGVMQNPRHLVRRRGQEARLRCSPMKGHSHVYWYRQLPEEGLKFMVYLQKENIIDESGMPKERFSAEFPKEGPSILRIQQVVRGDSAAYFCASSPLLAGGTDTQYFGPGTRLTVL.

The chain links TRBV6-1 to TRBJ2-5, with 9 bases identical to TRBD1. With V trimmed by 2 bases and J by 5 bases, 9 bases remained unmatched. Germline CDR1 MNHNS, CDR2 SASEGT. The CDR3 sequence is 16 residues long. CDR3 DNA: TGTGCCAGCAGTGAACGTACAGGGGGCCGCGTGGAGACCCAGTACTTC. This sequence encodes CASSERTGGRVETQYF.

The sample holds one count of this clone. The rearrangement uses TRBV30 and TRBJ1-1; 8 nucleotides agree with TRBD1. There are 12 residues in the CDR3. J gave up 4 bases and V 5 bases, and 3 bases lay outside the gene matches. Germline loops: CDR1 GTSNPN, CDR2 SVGIG (reference sequence). CDR3 residues: CAWDTGGTEAFF. DNA of the CDR3: TGTGCCTGGGATACAGGGGGCACTGAAGCTTTCTTT.

V is TRBV5-1 and J is TRBJ2-7; 7 bases fit TRBD1. Germline assignment: CDR1 SGHRS and CDR2 YFSETQ. This CDR3 is 15 amino acids long. Trimming removed 1 base from V and 2 bases from J; junction bases left unmatched: 6. The DNA of the CDR3 is TGCGCCAGCAGCTTGACCGGGACAGCAACCTACGAGCAGTACTTC. Its protein is CASSLTGTATYEQYF.

This CDR3 is CASSFDRGGYEQYF. The CDR3 bases are TGTGCCAGCAGTTTCGACAGGGGAGGCTACGAGCAGTACTTC. This chain links TRBV6-5 with TRBJ2-7; TRBD1 matches 8 bases. After removal of 4 bases from V and 3 bases from J, the junction contained 5 bases not matched to a gene. CDR1 MNHEY and CDR2 SVGAGI come from the germline V gene. The CDR3 is 14 residues long.

In the case of this clone: The same CDR3 arises from other DNA sequences in this sample as well. This chain uses TRBV7-8 with TRBJ2-5; D gene uncertain. The V end lost 5 bases, the J end lost 1 base, and 2 bases lay between the germline ends. CDR1 is SGHVS, CDR2 FQNEAQ, per germline. The CDR3 is 11 amino acids. The chain's CDR3 is CASSLQETQYF. DNA of the CDR3: TGTGCCAGCAGCCTCCAAGAGACCCAGTACTTC.

V and J are TRBV25-1 and TRBJ1-1, with TRBD1 as a possible D gene (6 bases). V was shortened by 2 bases and J by 2 bases, with 9 bases between the two germline ends. CDR1 and CDR2 from the germline V gene are MGHDK and SYGVNS. CDR3 length equals 14 residues. This CDR3 reads CASSEGGLNTEAFF. The CDR3 coding sequence is TGTGCCAGCAGTGAAGGGGGGCTTAACACTGAAGCTTTCTTT.

In its sample, this clone was seen once. The V and J genes are TRBV29-1 and TRBJ2-5, with D possibly being TRBD2 (6 bases). CDR1 is SQVTM, CDR2 ANQGSEA, per germline. The length of the CDR3 is 13 residues. The V gene lost 1 base and the J gene lost 2 bases, with 8 bases spanning the gap. The DNA of the CDR3 is TGCAGCGTTGAAGGGGGGGTACAAGAGACCCAGTACTTC. This encodes CSVEGGVQETQYF.

The rearrangement links TRBV7-9 to TRBJ1-4; 7 bases map to TRBD1. V shed 3 bases and J 5 bases; nucleotides not matched to a gene: 3. Germline V CDR1 and CDR2: SEHNR, FQNEAQ (reference sequence). The CDR3 spans 14 residues. CDR3 bases: TGTGCCAGCAGCTTCAGGGGGGCGAATGAAAAACTGTTTTTT. It translates to CASSFRGANEKLFF.

The rearrangement links TRBV6-1 to TRBJ2-4, with D possibly matching TRBD1 (5 bases). Deletions cut 3 bases from V and 3 bases from J, with 21 bases between. CDR3 length: 18 residues. Germline CDR1 reads MNHNS; CDR2 reads SASEGT. CDR3 sequence: CASSESRDSLSVKNIQYF. CDR3 nucleotide sequence: TGTGCCAGCAGTGAGAGCAGGGATTCCCTTTCGGTCAAAAACATTCAGTACTTC.

This clone was seen only a few times. The V gene is TRBV12-3 or TRBV12-4, the J gene TRBJ1-2; TRBD1 agrees at 7 bases. This CDR3 is 13 amino acids long. The V gene end was trimmed by 5 bases and the J gene end by 8 bases; junction bases not matched to a gene: 8. In nucleotides, the CDR3 is TGTGCCAGCAGTATCGACAGGGATGGAGGCTACACCTTC. Protein sequence: CASSIDRDGGYTF.

This chain joins TRBV4-2 and TRBJ2-1, with 9 bases lining up with TRBD2. The CDR3 extends over 16 amino acids. CDR1 and CDR2 from the germline V gene are LGHNA and YNFKEQ. Trimming cost V 0 bases and J 4 bases; bases outside gene matches: 4. CDR3 sequence: CASSQEVSGGYNEQFF. The CDR3 bases are TGTGCCAGCAGCCAAGAAGTAAGCGGGGGGTACAATGAGCAGTTCTTC.

The chain carries TRBV6-5 and TRBJ2-7, with 7 bases that match TRBD1. Germline lookup yields CDR1 MNHEY and CDR2 SVGAGI. Germline trimming cut 0 bases from V and 4 bases from J; bases unmatched to any gene: 6. This CDR3 is 15 amino acids long. CDR3 nucleotides: TGTGCCAGCAGTTACTCGAGAGACAGGGAGTACGAGCAGTACTTC. It translates to CASSYSRDREYEQYF.

The rearrangement uses TRBV20-1 and TRBJ2-5; D is unclear. The CDR3 is made up of 11 amino acids. The V end was cut by 0 bases, the J end by 5 bases, with 4 bases between. In germline, CDR1 is DFQATT, CDR2 SNEGSKA (reference sequence). The CDR3 loop is CSARDPETQYF. The DNA for the CDR3 is TGCAGTGCTAGAGATCCGGAGACCCAGTACTTC.

CDR3 loop: CSARDYTEAFF. CDR3 DNA sequence: TGCAGTGCTAGAGATTACACTGAAGCTTTCTTT. The chain is built from TRBV20-1 and TRBJ1-1; D uncertain. V was cut by 0 bases and J by 3 bases, with 2 bases left in between. Germline CDR1 DFQATT, CDR2 SNEGSKA (reference sequence). This CDR3 spans 11 amino acids.